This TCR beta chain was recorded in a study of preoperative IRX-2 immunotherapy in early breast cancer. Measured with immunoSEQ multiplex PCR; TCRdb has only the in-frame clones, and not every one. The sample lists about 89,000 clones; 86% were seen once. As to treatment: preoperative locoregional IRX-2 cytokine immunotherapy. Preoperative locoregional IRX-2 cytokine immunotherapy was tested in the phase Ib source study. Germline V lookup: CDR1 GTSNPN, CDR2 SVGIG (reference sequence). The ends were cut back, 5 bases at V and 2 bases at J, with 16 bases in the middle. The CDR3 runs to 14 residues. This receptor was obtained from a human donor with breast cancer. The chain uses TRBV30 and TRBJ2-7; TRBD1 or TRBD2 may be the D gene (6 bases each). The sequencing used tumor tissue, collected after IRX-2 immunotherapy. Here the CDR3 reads CAWSRGGGTYEQYF. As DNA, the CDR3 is TGTGCCTGGTCCAGGGGAGGAGGGACCTACGAGCAGTACTTC.